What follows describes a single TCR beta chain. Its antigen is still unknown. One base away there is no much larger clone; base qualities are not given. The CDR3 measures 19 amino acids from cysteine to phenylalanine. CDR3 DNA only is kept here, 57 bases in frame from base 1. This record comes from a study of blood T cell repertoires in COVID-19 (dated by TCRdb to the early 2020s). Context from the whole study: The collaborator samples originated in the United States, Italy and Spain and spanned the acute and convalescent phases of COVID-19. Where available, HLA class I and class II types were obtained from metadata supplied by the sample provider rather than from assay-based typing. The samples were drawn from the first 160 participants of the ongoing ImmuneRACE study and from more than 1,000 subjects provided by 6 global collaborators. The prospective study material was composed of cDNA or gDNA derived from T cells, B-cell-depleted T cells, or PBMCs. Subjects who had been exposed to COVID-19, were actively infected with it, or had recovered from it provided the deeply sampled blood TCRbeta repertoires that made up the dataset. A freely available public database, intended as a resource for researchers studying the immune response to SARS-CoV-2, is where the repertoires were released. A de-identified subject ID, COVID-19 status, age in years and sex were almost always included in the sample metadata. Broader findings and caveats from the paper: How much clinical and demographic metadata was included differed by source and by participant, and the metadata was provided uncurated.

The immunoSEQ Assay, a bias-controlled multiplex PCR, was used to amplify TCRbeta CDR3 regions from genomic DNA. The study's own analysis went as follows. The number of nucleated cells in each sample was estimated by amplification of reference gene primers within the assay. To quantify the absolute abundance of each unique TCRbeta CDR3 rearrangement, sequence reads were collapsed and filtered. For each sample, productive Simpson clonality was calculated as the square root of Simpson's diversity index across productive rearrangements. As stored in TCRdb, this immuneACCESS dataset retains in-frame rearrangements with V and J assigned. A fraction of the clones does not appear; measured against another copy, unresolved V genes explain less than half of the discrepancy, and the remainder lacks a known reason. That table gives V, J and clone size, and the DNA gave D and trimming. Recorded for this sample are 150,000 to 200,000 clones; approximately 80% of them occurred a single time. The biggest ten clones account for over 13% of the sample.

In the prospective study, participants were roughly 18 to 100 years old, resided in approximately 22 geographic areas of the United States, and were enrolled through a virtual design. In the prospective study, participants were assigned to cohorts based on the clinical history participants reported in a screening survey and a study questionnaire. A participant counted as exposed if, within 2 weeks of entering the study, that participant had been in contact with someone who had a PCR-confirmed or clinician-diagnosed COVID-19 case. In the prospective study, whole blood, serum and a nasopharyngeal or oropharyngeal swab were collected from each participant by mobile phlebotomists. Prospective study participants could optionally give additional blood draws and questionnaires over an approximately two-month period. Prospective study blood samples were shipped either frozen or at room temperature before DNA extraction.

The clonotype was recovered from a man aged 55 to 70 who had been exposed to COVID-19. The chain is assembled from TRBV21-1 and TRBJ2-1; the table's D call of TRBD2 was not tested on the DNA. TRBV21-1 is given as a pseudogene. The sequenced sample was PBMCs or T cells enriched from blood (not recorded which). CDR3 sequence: CASSKESSAGTSSYNEQFF. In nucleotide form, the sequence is TGTGCCAGCAGCAAAGAGAGTTCAGCAGGGACTTCCTCTTACAATGAGCAGTTCTTC.